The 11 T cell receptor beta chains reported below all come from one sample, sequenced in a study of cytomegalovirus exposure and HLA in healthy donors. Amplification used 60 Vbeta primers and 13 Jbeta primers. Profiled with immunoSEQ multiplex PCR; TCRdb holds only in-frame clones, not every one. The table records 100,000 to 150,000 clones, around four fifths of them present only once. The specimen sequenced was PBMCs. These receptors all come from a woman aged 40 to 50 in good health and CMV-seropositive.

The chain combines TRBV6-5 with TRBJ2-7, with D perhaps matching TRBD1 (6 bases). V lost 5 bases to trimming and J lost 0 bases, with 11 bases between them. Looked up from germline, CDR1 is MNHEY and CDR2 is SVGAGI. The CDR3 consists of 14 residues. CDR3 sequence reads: CASSPSDSSYEQYF. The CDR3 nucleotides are TGTGCCAGCAGTCCCTCGGACAGCTCCTACGAGCAGTACTTC.

The CDR3 protein is CASSIVGGNYEQYF. The CDR3 DNA sequence: TGTGCCAGTAGTATAGTCGGCGGAAACTACGAGCAGTACTTC. This chain joins TRBV19 and TRBJ2-7; D gene ambiguous. V dropped 1 base and J dropped 3 bases, with 10 bases sitting between them. Germline-derived CDR1 and CDR2 are LNHDA and SQIVND (reference sequence). This CDR3 region has 14 residues.

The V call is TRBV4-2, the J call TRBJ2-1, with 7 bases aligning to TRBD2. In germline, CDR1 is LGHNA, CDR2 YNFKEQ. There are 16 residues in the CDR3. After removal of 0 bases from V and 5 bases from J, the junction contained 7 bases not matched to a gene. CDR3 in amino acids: CASSQEAASGNNEQFF. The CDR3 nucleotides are TGTGCCAGCAGCCAAGAAGCGGCTAGCGGAAACAATGAGCAGTTCTTC.

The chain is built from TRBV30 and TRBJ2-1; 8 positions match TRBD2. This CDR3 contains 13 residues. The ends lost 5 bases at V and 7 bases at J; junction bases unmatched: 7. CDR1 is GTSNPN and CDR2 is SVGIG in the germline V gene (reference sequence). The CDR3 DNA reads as TGTGCCTGGGCCGGGACGGGGGGGAATGAGCAGTTCTTC. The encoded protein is CAWAGTGGNEQFF.

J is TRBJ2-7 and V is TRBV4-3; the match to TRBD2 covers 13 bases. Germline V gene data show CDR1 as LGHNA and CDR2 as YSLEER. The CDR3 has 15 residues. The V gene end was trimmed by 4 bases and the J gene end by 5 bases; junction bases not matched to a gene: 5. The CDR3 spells CASSRRLAGGNEQYF. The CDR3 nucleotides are TGCGCCAGCAGCCGCAGACTAGCGGGAGGTAACGAGCAGTACTTC.

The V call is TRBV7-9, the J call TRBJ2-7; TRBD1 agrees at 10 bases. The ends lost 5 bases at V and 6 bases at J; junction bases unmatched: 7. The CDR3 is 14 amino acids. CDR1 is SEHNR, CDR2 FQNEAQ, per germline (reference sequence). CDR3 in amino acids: CASSPGTGDAEQYF. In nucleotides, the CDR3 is TGTGCCAGCAGCCCGGGGACAGGGGACGCCGAGCAGTACTTC.

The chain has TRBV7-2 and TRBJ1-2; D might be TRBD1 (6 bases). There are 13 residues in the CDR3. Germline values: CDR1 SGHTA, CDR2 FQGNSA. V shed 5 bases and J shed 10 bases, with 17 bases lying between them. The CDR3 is CASSPPGARIYTF. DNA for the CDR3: TGTGCCAGCAGCCCCCCAGGGGCCCGAATCTACACCTTC.

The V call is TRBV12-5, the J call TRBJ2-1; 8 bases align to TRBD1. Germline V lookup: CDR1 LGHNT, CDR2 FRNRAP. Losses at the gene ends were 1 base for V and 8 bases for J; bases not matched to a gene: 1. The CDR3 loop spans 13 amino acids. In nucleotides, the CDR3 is TGTGCTAGTGGTTTGGGGACAGGGCATGAGCAGTTCTTC. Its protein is CASGLGTGHEQFF.

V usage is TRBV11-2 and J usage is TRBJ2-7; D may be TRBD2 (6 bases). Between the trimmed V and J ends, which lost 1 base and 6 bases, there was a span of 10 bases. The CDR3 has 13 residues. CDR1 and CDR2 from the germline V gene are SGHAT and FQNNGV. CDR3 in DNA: TGTGCCAGCAGCTTAGGCTCCGGGGGCGAGCAGTACTTC. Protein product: CASSLGSGGEQYF.

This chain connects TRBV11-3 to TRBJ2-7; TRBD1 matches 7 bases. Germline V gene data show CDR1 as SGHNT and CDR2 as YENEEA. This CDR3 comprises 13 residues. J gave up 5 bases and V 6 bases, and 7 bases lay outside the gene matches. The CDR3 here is CASRPTGSDEQYF. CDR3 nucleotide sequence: TGTGCCAGCAGACCGACAGGGAGCGACGAGCAGTACTTC.

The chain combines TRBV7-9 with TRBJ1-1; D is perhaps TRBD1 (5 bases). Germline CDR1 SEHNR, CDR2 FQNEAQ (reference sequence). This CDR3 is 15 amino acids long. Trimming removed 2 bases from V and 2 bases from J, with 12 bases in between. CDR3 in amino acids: CASSLSRGDNTEAFF. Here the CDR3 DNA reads TGTGCCAGCAGCTTATCTCGGGGGGATAACACTGAAGCTTTCTTT.